This T cell receptor (beta chain) originates from a study of monozygotic twins with inflammatory bowel disease. Points from the study as a whole: The study supported no single strong signal or clonotype linked to IBD.

TCRdb reprocessed the 5' RACE reads; each CDR3 protein has one entry and no DNA is given. Here the sample table reports fewer than 350,000 distinct CDR3 sequences. A roughly 2.5 ml blood sample was drawn per donor. Unsorted whole blood yielded the total RNA, with T cells left unselected. This CDR3 has 13 residues. CDR1 is SQVTM and CDR2 is ANQGSEA in the germline V gene. Concerning this clonotype itself: Its specificity is not known.

The sequenced sample consisted of blood. The chain has TRBV29-1 and TRBJ1-4; the D call of TRBD1 rests on TCRdb alone, since no DNA is present to check it. This TCR derives from a human donor with ulcerative colitis or Crohn's disease, or a healthy co-twin of an affected twin (not recorded which). CDR3 amino acids: CSASDRGSEKLFF.